This TCR beta chain derives from a study of cytomegalovirus exposure and HLA in healthy donors. Study background: The study's early data release held about 80 million unique TCRs from HLA-typed donors.

Study-level findings and limits: Per a prior analysis, the majority of TCR beta V segments were productive roughly 90% or roughly 30% of the time. In vitro experiments confirmed that a few CMV-associated chains were specific for CMV antigens. DRB1 had the most TCR associations and HLA-C the fewest, a later analysis found, with rates varying by HLA locus.

This PCR relied on a set of 60 Vbeta primers and 13 Jbeta primers. TCRdb keeps only in-frame clones here, not all; method: immunoSEQ multiplex PCR. The table shows roughly 200,000 clones, with around 79% occurring only once. Details on this clone: Its target is unknown.

The CDR3 is made up of 15 amino acids. Looked up from germline, CDR1 is MNHEY and CDR2 is SVGAGI. This chain uses TRBV6-5 with TRBJ2-5, with 9 bases lining up with TRBD1. The DNA end is a closer match to TRBJ2-7, so the J assignment may be wrong. The specimen sequenced was PBMCs. The receptor was isolated from a woman in her 30s in good health and CMV-seropositive. In DNA form, the CDR3 reads TGTGCCAGCAGTCAACAGGGGGCGCTAGAAGACGAGCAGTACTTC. It specifies CASSQQGALEDEQYF.